Each of the 8 T cell receptor beta chains below was sequenced from the same sample in a study of early T cells in non-severe SARS-CoV-2 infection. From the 5' RACE reads, TCRdb called clonotypes with MiXCR, one entry per CDR3 protein. The table includes 30,000 to 35,000 distinct CDR3 sequences, approximately 6.9% detected once. Material for sequencing was whole blood. The receptors were sampled from an adult who was a healthcare worker with PCR-confirmed SARS-CoV-2 infection or an uninfected control (not recorded which).

This clonotype showed up many times. The gene calls are TRBV1 and TRBJ2-1. TRBV1 is termed a pseudogene. This CDR3 comprises 18 residues. CDR3 sequence (DNA): TGCACCAGCAGCCAAGATATGCCGATGGCAAGCTCCTACAATGAGCAGTTCTTC. This codes for CTSSQDMPMASSYNEQFF.

This clonotype came up many times. The chain joins TRBV5-1 to TRBJ2-7; the D gene is possibly TRBD2 (5 bases). The CDR3 runs 13 residues. From germline, CDR1 is SGHRS and CDR2 YFSETQ. The V gene lost 0 bases and the J gene lost 6 bases, with 10 bases spanning the gap. The CDR3 here is CASSLEGGGEQYF. CDR3 coding DNA: TGCGCCAGCAGCTTGGAGGGCGGAGGCGAGCAGTACTTC. The variable domain in full, completed from reference TRBV5-1 and TRBJ2-7, reads KAGVTQTPRYLIKTRGQQVTLSCSPISGHRSVSWYQQTPGQGLQFLFEYFSETQRNKGNFPGRFSGRQFSNSRSEMNVSTLELGDSALYLCASSLEGGGEQYFGPGTRLTVT.

The chain carries TRBV9 and TRBJ2-4, with D maybe TRBD1 (5 bases). The ends were cut back, 0 bases at V and 8 bases at J, with 12 bases in the middle. CDR3 length: 14 residues. Germline-derived CDR1 and CDR2 are SGDLS and YYNGEE. The CDR3, as DNA: TGTGCCAGCAGCGTAGCTGCAGGGCAAGACATTCAGTACTTC. This gives the protein CASSVAAGQDIQYF.

This clonotype was counted ten times or more. The chain has TRBV29-1 and TRBJ2-3; a weak D match, TRBD1 (6 bases). This CDR3 has 21 amino acids. Between the trimmed V and J ends, which lost 4 bases and 2 bases, there was a span of 34 bases. CDR1 is SQVTM, CDR2 ANQGSEA, per germline. The CDR3: CSVASGHDAIVGVRVTDTQYF. For the CDR3, the DNA is TGCAGCGTTGCGTCGGGACACGATGCGATCGTCGGTGTTCGGGTCACAGATACGCAGTATTTT.

V and J are TRBV12-3 or TRBV12-4 and TRBJ2-2; 11 bases match TRBD1. This CDR3 is built from 15 residues. The ends lost 3 bases at V and 4 bases at J; junction bases unmatched: 1. The CDR3 DNA sequence: TGTGCCAGCAGTTTGGGGACAGGGGGCACCGGGGAGCTGTTTTTT. Protein product: CASSLGTGGTGELFF.

This clonotype showed up just a few times. The V and J genes are TRBV9 and TRBJ2-5; 9 bases agree with TRBD2. V lost 2 bases, J lost 5 bases, and 4 bases stayed unmatched. The germline CDR1 and CDR2 sequences are SGDLS and YYNGEE. The CDR3 is 14 residues long. CDR3 DNA sequence: TGTGCCAGCAGCGTGGGACTAGCTGAGGAGACCCAGTACTTC. This codes for CASSVGLAEETQYF.

This clonotype was found many times. The CDR3 DNA reads as TGTGCCAGCTCAGAGACAGGGGACTCACCCCTCCACTTT. Translation gives CASSETGDSPLHF. The rearrangement uses TRBV18 and TRBJ1-6; 8 bases are shared with TRBD1. CDR1 and CDR2 from the germline V gene are KGHSH and LQKENI. V lost 5 bases, J lost 10 bases, and 4 bases stayed unmatched. This CDR3 is built from 13 residues.

The rearrangement joins TRBV12-3 or TRBV12-4 to TRBJ2-1; D perhaps matches TRBD2 (6 bases). V was shortened by 0 bases and J by 10 bases, with 16 bases between the two germline ends. CDR3 size: 15 residues. The CDR3 DNA sequence: TGTGCCAGCAGTTTAGCTTGGACGGGAGCGGAGGAGCAGTTCTTC. Amino acids: CASSLAWTGAEEQFF.